These 23 T cell receptor beta chains were all obtained from the same sample, sequenced in a study of blood T cell repertoires in COVID-19. Profiled with immunoSEQ multiplex PCR; TCRdb holds only in-frame clones, not every one. The sample has about 76,000 clones, approximately 86% seen once. Sequences were obtained from peripheral blood. The receptors shown here come from a human donor in a cohort sampled during active COVID-19.

The gene calls are TRBV30 and TRBJ2-1; 8 bases fit TRBD2. J gave up 6 bases and V 1 base, and 8 bases lay outside the gene matches. Germline values: CDR1 GTSNPN, CDR2 SVGIG (reference sequence). CDR3 length: 15 amino acids. CDR3 DNA: TGTGCCTGGAGTGGAGGTAGCGGGGTCACCAATGAGCAGTTCTTC. It codes for CAWSGGSGVTNEQFF.

V gene TRBV28 combines with J gene TRBJ1-2; no firm D call. In germline, CDR1 is MDHEN, CDR2 SYDVKM. V lost 10 bases and J lost 2, with 17 bases in between. The CDR3 contains 14 residues. The CDR3 sequence is CATTVYPGNYGYTF. As DNA, the CDR3 is TGTGCCACCACAGTTTATCCAGGAAACTATGGCTACACCTTC.

The chain links TRBV18 to TRBJ1-3; 10 nucleotides agree with TRBD1. The germline V gene encodes CDR1 KGHSH and CDR2 LQKENI. The J segment lost 2 bases and the V segment lost 3 bases, leaving 4 bases of the junction unmatched. The CDR3 loop spans 16 amino acids. CDR3: CASSPAGQGAGNTIYF. The CDR3 nucleotides read TGTGCCAGCTCACCCGCTGGACAGGGGGCTGGAAACACCATATATTTT.

V usage is TRBV7-9 and J usage is TRBJ2-7; the D gene is possibly TRBD2 (7 bases). V gave up 3 bases and J gave up 5 bases, with 14 bases separating them. The CDR3 is made up of 14 amino acids. The germline V gene encodes CDR1 SEHNR and CDR2 FQNEAQ (reference sequence). The CDR3 DNA follows: TGTGCCAGCAGCTTGGGGGGCGGGGGCCACGAGCAGTACTTC. It codes for CASSLGGGGHEQYF.

The chain has TRBV3-1 (or the pseudogene TRBV3-2) and TRBJ1-5; 8 bases align to TRBD1. The V and J ends lost 1 base and 4 bases, in that order; junction bases with no gene match: 0. The CDR3 extends over 14 amino acids. CDR1 is LGHDT, CDR2 YNNKEL, per germline (reference sequence). In DNA, the CDR3 is TGTGCCAGCAGCCAAGGACAGGGGAATCAGCCCCAGCATTTT. Translating it yields CASSQGQGNQPQHF.

J is TRBJ2-3 and V is TRBV30; 10 bases line up with TRBD1. V lost 7 bases, J lost 9 bases, and 13 bases stayed unmatched. The CDR3 spans 14 residues. From germline, CDR1 is GTSNPN and CDR2 SVGIG (reference sequence). CDR3 region: CASSGQGGVVTQYF. The CDR3 nucleotides are TGTGCCTCCTCCGGACAGGGGGGAGTGGTAACGCAGTATTTT. The complete variable domain, with remaining parts taken from reference TRBV30 and TRBJ2-3, reads SQTIHQWPATLVQPVGSPLSLECTVEGTSNPNLYWYRQAAGRGLQLLFYSVGIGQISSEVPQNLSASRPQDRQFILSSKKLLLSDSGFYLCASSGQGGVVTQYFGPGTRLTVL.

This chain links TRBV30 with TRBJ1-2; D is undetermined. CDR3 length: 11 residues. Deletions cut 2 bases from V and 8 bases from J, with 9 bases between. Germline loops: CDR1 GTSNPN, CDR2 SVGIG (reference sequence). Here the CDR3 DNA reads TGTGCCTGGAGTCGACGGCGGGGCTACACCTTC. It specifies CAWSRRRGYTF.

This chain joins TRBV5-4 and TRBJ1-6; 10 nucleotides line up with TRBD1. V lost 0 bases to trimming and J lost 9 bases; unmatched junction nucleotides: 15. The CDR3 sequence is 19 residues long. Germline V gives CDR1 SGHNT, CDR2 YYREEE (reference sequence). Written as DNA, the CDR3 is TGTGCCAGCAGCTTGGTATCCACCAAGAGACAGGGGGCGGTTTCACCCCTCCACTTT. This encodes CASSLVSTKRQGAVSPLHF.

This clone was seen only once. The V gene is TRBV29-1, the J gene TRBJ1-2; D is uncertain. This CDR3 is built from 12 residues. Germline-derived CDR1 and CDR2 are SQVTM and ANQGSEA. The CDR3 DNA is TGCAGTGGGCGGGATAGTATCTATGGCTACACCTTC. It specifies CSGRDSIYGYTF. The full variable domain, rest sourced from reference TRBV29-1 and TRBJ1-2, is SAVISQKPSRDICQRGTSLTIQCQVDSQVTMMFWYRQQPGQSLTLIATANQGSEATYESGFVIDKFPISRPNLTFSTLTVSNMSPEDSSIYLCSGRDSIYGYTFGSGTRLTVV.

V gene TRBV4-1 combines with J gene TRBJ1-2; 9 nucleotides align to TRBD1. Germline CDR1 MGHRA, CDR2 YSYEKL. This CDR3 has 15 residues. The junction had 5 bases not matched to a gene; V was cut back by 4 bases and J by 2 bases. The CDR3 sequence: CASSPFGTGNYGYTF. DNA for the CDR3: TGCGCCAGCAGCCCCTTCGGGACAGGGAACTATGGCTACACCTTC.

The V call is TRBV10-3, the J call TRBJ2-5; 14 bases are shared with TRBD2. The germline gives CDR1 ENHRY, CDR2 SYGVKD. V gave up 4 bases and J gave up 5 bases; unmatched junction bases: 0. This CDR3 region has 14 residues. This CDR3 reads CAISGTSGRETQYF. The CDR3 DNA reads TGTGCCATCAGTGGGACTAGCGGGAGGGAGACCCAGTACTTC.

This chain connects TRBV7-2 to TRBJ1-2; 7 bases are shared with TRBD1. The CDR3 spans 16 residues. The germline CDR1 and CDR2 sequences are SGHTA and FQGNSA. The J segment lost 4 bases and the V segment lost 5 bases, leaving 13 bases of the junction unmatched. The CDR3 sequence is CASSPRSQGFLYGYTF. The CDR3 DNA is TGTGCCAGCAGCCCCCGCTCACAGGGGTTCCTCTATGGCTACACCTTC.

This sequence joins TRBV5-1 and TRBJ1-3; tentative D call: TRBD1 (5 bases). Germline V gives CDR1 SGHRS, CDR2 YFSETQ. Trimming took off 3 bases at V and 1 base at J, with 8 bases between the two ends. The length of the CDR3 is 14 residues. CDR3 in amino acids: CASSSQGSGNTIYF. The CDR3 coding sequence is TGCGCCAGCAGCTCTCAGGGATCTGGAAACACCATATATTTT.

In regard to this clone: This CDR3 is also generated by other DNA sequences in the sample. The chain has TRBV5-1 and TRBJ2-5; TRBD1 matches at 9 bases. Losses at the gene ends were 1 base for V and 3 bases for J; bases not matched to a gene: 4. Germline V gene data show CDR1 as SGHRS and CDR2 as YFSETQ. The CDR3 is made up of 15 amino acids. The CDR3, as DNA: TGCGCCAGCAGCTTGAGGGGACAGGGAGAAGAGACCCAGTACTTC. Protein sequence: CASSLRGQGEETQYF.

The V call is TRBV4-2, the J call TRBJ2-7; 10 bases are a match to TRBD2. CDR1 is LGHNA, CDR2 YNFKEQ, per germline. V shed 4 bases, J shed 0 bases, and the junction held 9 bases outside the gene matches. The length of the CDR3 is 17 residues. CDR3 coding DNA: TGTGCCAGCAGCCGCGAGGGTCCTAGCGGGAGCTCCTACGAGCAGTACTTC. Translation gives CASSREGPSGSSYEQYF.

The rearrangement links TRBV6-5 to TRBJ2-7; 9 bases fit TRBD1. The CDR3 consists of 15 residues. Losses at the gene ends were 5 bases for V and 3 bases for J; bases not matched to a gene: 8. Germline V gene lookup returns CDR1 MNHEY and CDR2 SVGAGI. CDR3 sequence (DNA): TGTGCCAGCAGTCCACAACAGGGGGCGATCTACGAGCAGTACTTC. Encoded protein: CASSPQQGAIYEQYF.

The rearrangement links TRBV25-1 to TRBJ2-7, with 9 bases identical to TRBD2. This CDR3 region has 15 residues. The J segment lost 2 bases and the V segment lost 4 bases, leaving 6 bases of the junction unmatched. Germline CDR1 reads MGHDK; CDR2 reads SYGVNS. CDR3 region: CASSGSGSGAYEQYF. The CDR3 nucleotides read TGTGCCAGCAGTGGTAGCGGGAGTGGCGCCTACGAGCAGTACTTC.

The J gene is TRBJ2-2, the V gene TRBV28, with TRBD1 matching over 8 bases. This CDR3 contains 15 residues. Losses at the gene ends were 4 bases for V and 2 bases for J; bases not matched to a gene: 3. Germline V gives CDR1 MDHEN, CDR2 SYDVKM. The CDR3 sequence is CASSSGQGNTGELFF. CDR3 DNA sequence: TGTGCCAGCAGTTCCGGACAGGGTAACACCGGGGAGCTGTTTTTT.

This clone was observed a handful of times. The chain uses TRBV4-1 and TRBJ1-1, with a weak D call TRBD1 (6 bases). V dropped 1 base and J dropped 5 bases, with 14 bases sitting between them. Germline lookup yields CDR1 MGHRA and CDR2 YSYEKL. The CDR3 is 15 residues long. The CDR3 coding sequence is TGCGCCAGCAGCCAAGTCCGGGGGGCAAGGACTGAAGCTTTCTTT. It translates to CASSQVRGARTEAFF.

The V gene is TRBV7-6, the J gene TRBJ1-2; no definite D call. V was shortened by 5 bases and J by 0 bases, with 13 bases between the two germline ends. This CDR3 comprises 15 residues. Germline V CDR1 and CDR2: SGHVS, FNYEAQ. Here the CDR3 DNA reads TGTGCCAGCAGCCCCTCTTCCGCAGCTAACTATGGCTACACCTTC. Translated: CASSPSSAANYGYTF.

This chain uses TRBV4-3 with TRBJ2-7; 9 positions match TRBD1. The junction had 4 bases not matched to a gene; V was cut back by 0 bases and J by 4 bases. The CDR3 totals 15 residues. Germline CDR1 reads LGHNA; CDR2 reads YSLEER. CDR3 coding DNA: TGCGCCAGCAGCCAAGAACCGACAGGGGGATACGAGCAGTACTTC. Protein: CASSQEPTGGYEQYF.

This clone was found once. The gene calls are TRBV5-6 and TRBJ2-1, with a tentative D call TRBD2 (5 bases). The CDR3 contains 14 residues. CDR1 and CDR2 (germline): SGHDT, YYEEEE. Deletions cut 4 bases from V and 8 bases from J, with 16 bases between. CDR3 in amino acids: CASSPDGVFYEQFF. CDR3 DNA: TGTGCCAGCAGCCCGGACGGGGTTTTCTATGAGCAGTTCTTC.

The chain employs TRBV7-9 and TRBJ1-1; D is possibly TRBD1 (5 bases). The CDR3 sequence is 14 residues long. Germline V gene sequence: CDR1 SEHNR, CDR2 FQNEAQ (reference sequence). V shed 3 bases and J shed 6 bases, with 14 bases lying between them. This chain's CDR3 is CASSFSGFDAEAFF. DNA for the CDR3: TGTGCCAGCAGCTTTTCAGGGTTCGACGCTGAAGCTTTCTTT.